Given below is one T cell receptor (beta chain) in context. This clone was observed once. Its specific antigen is unknown. No much larger clonotype is one base removed from it; base qualities were not supplied. CD8 naive samples were obtained by positive selection for CCR7 among CD45RO-negative cells, yielding a CD45RA+CCR7+ population from which TemRA cells were excluded. Healthy HIV-negative adults with no recently reported acute infections or vaccinations were included as donors. All donors were Caucasian adults living in Nashville, Tennessee, USA. Blood was obtained by leukapheresis, after which PBMCs were separated by Ficoll-Histopaque density gradient centrifugation and cryopreserved in liquid nitrogen vapor phase. Analytical flow cytometry was used to check the purity and quantity of each magnetically sorted T cell population. Each sorted fraction had its genomic DNA isolated and then quantified by UV absorbance on a Nanodrop 2000c.

This entry belongs to a study of shared clonotypes between healthy human individuals (dated by TCRdb to the early 2020s). A note on the overall study: A few men and a couple of women, aged 18 to 49 years, made up the cohort. Per donor, three plates each were used for CD4 naive and CD4 memory, two for CD8 naive, and one for CD8 memory. Blood TCR repertoires of four to six healthy adults were deeply sequenced to estimate repertoire size and the extent of clonotype sharing between individuals. Different laboratories and diverse techniques were used to prepare libraries and sequence TCR repertoires, to increase sequencing depth and limit assay-specific biases. Leukapheresis yielded between about 0.85 and 9.5 billion PBMCs per donor.

On the study overall, not on this receptor specifically: Sampling was restricted to blood, and TCR repertoires in tissue are likely to differ from TCR repertoires in blood. The small number of donors limited the genetic and exposure-history diversity represented. Pairwise subsampling led to the expectation that sequencing depth would affect the degree of clonotype sharing among donors. Incomplete sequencing was indicated by rarefaction of sorted-subset datasets, despite the large sequencing depth. Compared with non-shared clonotypes, the clonotypes found in all four sorted-subset donors had higher generation probabilities. Larger estimated clonotype richness was generally found for naive subsets than for memory subsets. Sharing across a few donors was observed for about 5% of naive CD4, around 3.5% of naive CD8, over 2% of memory CD4, and about 0.38% of memory CD8 clonotypes.

Deletion took 6 bases off V and 4 bases off J, with a span of 16 bases between the germline ends. Looking up the germline V gene yields CDR1 MNHNS and CDR2 SASEGT. There are 15 amino acids in the CDR3, from cysteine to phenylalanine inclusive. Only CDR3 DNA remains: 45 bases, in frame from the first base. Using the deep immunoSEQ assay, multiplex PCR amplified TCR CDR3 regions from genomic DNA. Genomic DNA extracted from each cell subset was distributed evenly over all wells of several immunoSEQ 96-well plates, and each plate served as one replicate. For sorted subsets, approximately 190 ng genomic DNA, equal to 25,000 to 35,000 T cell genomes, was loaded into each replicate PCR. Purified libraries were quantified with a Qubit 3.0 fluorometer, sized on a Bioanalyzer 2100, and re-quantified with the KAPA Library Quantification kit. Every immunoSEQ 96-well plate was sequenced on a separate single-read 150-cycle Illumina NextSeq 550 flow cell. The authors processed their data as follows. Because the immunoSEQ output included only junctional sequences and no quality scores, the filtering could not be the same as the filtering used for full-length reads. To assign V/J genes and CDR3, sequences were annotated against IMGT germline references using PyIR, a Python wrapper for IgBLAST v1.9. Reads with weak V/J assignments (E-value above 1e-6), missing CDR3, stop codons, out-of-frame junctions, or ambiguous translated residues were removed. V3J clonotypes were defined as sequences sharing an identical inferred V gene, J gene, and CDR3 amino acid sequence. Percentage overlap between repertoires was computed as shared unique clonotypes divided by the size of the smaller repertoire. Repertoire richness was assessed with RTK rarefaction, the Chao1 estimator, and Recon v2.1 estimates of unobserved clonotypes. OLGA was used to compute generation probabilities for all TCRbeta clonotypes that the gDNA method yielded from a handful of donors. The source is immuneACCESS, and TCRdb retained only in-frame sequences with V and J called. Part of the clones is not carried over; for the studies checked, unresolved V genes explain less than half of this, and the remainder is unexplained. That table supplies the V and J calls and clone size; D and trimming were determined from the DNA. The sample contains roughly 590,000 clones, nearly 97% of them found a single time. The ten top clones hold 0.11% of the sample.

Material for sequencing was naive CD8+ T cells sorted from blood. The meaning of the sample's cell subset or site label: CD45RA+CCR7+. The chain is assembled from TRBV6-1 and TRBJ1-3; the D gene is possibly TRBD1, with 5 bases matching. This clonotype was obtained from a woman aged 25 to 45 in good health. The bases read TGTGCCAGCAGACCCTCCGGGGACGGAGGAAACACCATATATTTT. Its protein reads: CASRPSGDGGNTIYF.